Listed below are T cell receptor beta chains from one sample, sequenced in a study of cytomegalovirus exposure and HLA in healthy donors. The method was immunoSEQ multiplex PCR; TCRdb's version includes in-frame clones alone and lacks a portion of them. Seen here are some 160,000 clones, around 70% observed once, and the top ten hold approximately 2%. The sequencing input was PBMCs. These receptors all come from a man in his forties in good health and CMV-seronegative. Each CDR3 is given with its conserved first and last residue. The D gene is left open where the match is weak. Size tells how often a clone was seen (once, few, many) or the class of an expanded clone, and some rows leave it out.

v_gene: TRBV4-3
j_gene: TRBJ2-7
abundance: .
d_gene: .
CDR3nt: TGCGCCAGCAGCCAAGGGGCCGGTTCTTCCTACGAGCAGTACTTC
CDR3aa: CASSQGAGSSYEQYF

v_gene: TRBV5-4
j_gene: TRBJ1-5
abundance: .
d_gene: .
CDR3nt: TGTGCCAGCAGCTTGGGGGGGGTGGGGGGTAAGGAGGCCCAGCATTTT
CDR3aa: CASSLGGVGGKEAQHF

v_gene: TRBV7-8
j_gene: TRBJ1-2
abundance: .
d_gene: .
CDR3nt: TGTGCCAGCAGCCTACTGCGGGACCCCTACAGTTATGGCTACACCTTC
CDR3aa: CASSLLRDPYSYGYTF

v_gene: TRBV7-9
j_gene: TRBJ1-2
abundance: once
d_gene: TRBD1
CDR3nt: TGTGCCAGCAGCAGGGACAGGGGGCAAGATGGCTACACCTTC
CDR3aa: CASSRDRGQDGYTF

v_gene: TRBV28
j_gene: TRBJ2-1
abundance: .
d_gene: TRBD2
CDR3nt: TGTACCAGCAGTCTCACTAGCGGGAGGCTGAAAAAGTTCTTC
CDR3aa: CTSSLTSGRLKKFF

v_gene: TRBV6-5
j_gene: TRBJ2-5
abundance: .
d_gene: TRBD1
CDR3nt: TGTGCCAGCAGGTACTCAACAGGGGACCAAGAGACCCAGTACTTC
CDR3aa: CASRYSTGDQETQYF

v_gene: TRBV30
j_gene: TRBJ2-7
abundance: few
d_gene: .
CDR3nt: TGTGCCTGGAGTGTTGAAAACAGCTCCTACGAGCAGTACTTC
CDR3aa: CAWSVENSSYEQYF

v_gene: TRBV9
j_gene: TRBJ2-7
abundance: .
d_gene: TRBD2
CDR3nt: TGTGCCAGCAGCCCAGCGGGGTGGCGCGAGCAGTACTTC
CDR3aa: CASSPAGWREQYF

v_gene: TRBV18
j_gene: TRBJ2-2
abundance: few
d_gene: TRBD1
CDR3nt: TGTGCCAGCTCACTCCGGACAGGGAACGGAAACACCGGGGAGCTGTTTTTT
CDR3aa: CASSLRTGNGNTGELFF

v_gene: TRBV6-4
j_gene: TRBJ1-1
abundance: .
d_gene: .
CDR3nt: TGTGCCAGCAGACAGAACACTGAAGCTTTCTTT
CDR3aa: CASRQNTEAFF

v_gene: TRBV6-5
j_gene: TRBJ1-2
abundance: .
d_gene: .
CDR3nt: TGTGCCAGCAGTTATATTCCGTCCGGCTATGGCTACACCTTC
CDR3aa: CASSYIPSGYGYTF

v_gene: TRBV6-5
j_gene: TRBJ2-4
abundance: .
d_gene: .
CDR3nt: TGTGCCAGCAGCAGGGTGTTAGCCAAAAACATTCAGTACTTC
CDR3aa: CASSRVLAKNIQYF

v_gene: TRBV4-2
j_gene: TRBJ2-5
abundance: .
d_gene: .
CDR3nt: TGTGCCAGCAGCCAAGCGCAGGGGCGCATAGGGGAGACCCAGTACTTC
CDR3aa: CASSQAQGRIGETQYF

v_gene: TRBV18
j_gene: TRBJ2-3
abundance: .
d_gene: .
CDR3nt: TGTGCCAGCTCACCTCGACAGGCTTTTAGCACAGATACGCAGTATTTT
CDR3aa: CASSPRQAFSTDTQYF

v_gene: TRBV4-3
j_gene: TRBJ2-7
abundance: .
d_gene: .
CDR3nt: TGCGCCAGCAGCCCCAACGGAGACGAGCAGTACTTC
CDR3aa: CASSPNGDEQYF

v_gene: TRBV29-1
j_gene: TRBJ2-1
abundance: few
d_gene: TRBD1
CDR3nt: TGCAGCGCGGGACAGGGAGAAACGAACCATGAGCAGTTCTTC
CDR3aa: CSAGQGETNHEQFF

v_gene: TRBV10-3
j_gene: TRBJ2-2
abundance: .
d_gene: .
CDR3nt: TGTGCCATCACTGAAATTAAGAACACCGGGGAGCTGTTTTTT
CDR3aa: CAITEIKNTGELFF

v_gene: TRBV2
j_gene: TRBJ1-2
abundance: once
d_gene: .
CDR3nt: TGTGCCAGCAGGTACCTGGCCTATGGCTACACCTTC
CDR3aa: CASRYLAYGYTF

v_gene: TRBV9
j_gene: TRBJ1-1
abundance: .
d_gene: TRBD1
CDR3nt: TGTGCCAGCAGCGCCCAATGGAGGGGGCTGCACACTGAAGCTTTCTTT
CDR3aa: CASSAQWRGLHTEAFF

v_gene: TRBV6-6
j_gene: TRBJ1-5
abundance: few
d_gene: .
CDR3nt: TGTGCCAGCCGGGGGACGGCAGGTCAGCCCCAGCATTTT
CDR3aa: CASRGTAGQPQHF

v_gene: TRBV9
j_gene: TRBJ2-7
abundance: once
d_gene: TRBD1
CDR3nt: TGTGCCAGCAGCGCACAACAGGGGGCGGGTGAGCAGTACTTC
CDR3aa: CASSAQQGAGEQYF

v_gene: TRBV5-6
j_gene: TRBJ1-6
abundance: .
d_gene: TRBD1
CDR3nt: TGTGCCAGCAGCTTGGACTTCCGGGACAGGGTAAATTCACCCCTCCACTTT
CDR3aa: CASSLDFRDRVNSPLHF

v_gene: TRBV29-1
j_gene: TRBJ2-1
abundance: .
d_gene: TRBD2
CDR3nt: TGCAGCGCTATAGGATCTAGCGGGAGAGGCTACAATGAGCAGTTCTTC
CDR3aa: CSAIGSSGRGYNEQFF

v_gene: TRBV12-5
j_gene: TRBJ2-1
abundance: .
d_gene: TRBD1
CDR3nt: TGTGCTAGTGGTTTGCTGGGACAGGGAGGGAATGAGCAGTTCTTC
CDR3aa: CASGLLGQGGNEQFF

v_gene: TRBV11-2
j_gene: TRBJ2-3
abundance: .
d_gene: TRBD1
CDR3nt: TGTGCCAGCAGCTTAGCTCAGGGACAGAGCACAGATACGCAGTATTTT
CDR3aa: CASSLAQGQSTDTQYF

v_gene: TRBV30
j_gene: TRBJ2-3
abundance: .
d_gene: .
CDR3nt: TGTGCCTGGAGTGATGTACCTATCACAGATACGCAGTATTTT
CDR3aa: CAWSDVPITDTQYF

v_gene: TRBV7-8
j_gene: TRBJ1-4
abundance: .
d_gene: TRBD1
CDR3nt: TGTGCCAGCAGCCGTCGACAGGGGGCGGGTGAAAAACTGTTTTTT
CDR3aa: CASSRRQGAGEKLFF

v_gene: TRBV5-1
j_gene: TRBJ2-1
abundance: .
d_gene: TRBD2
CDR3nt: TGCGCCAGCAGCTTGCGGGGGGGGACTTACAATGAGCAGTTCTTC
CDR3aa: CASSLRGGTYNEQFF

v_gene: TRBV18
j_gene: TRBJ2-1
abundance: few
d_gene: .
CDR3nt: TGTGCCAGCTCACCGTTGAAAGGGGCCAGCTCCTACAATGAGCAGTTCTTC
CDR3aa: CASSPLKGASSYNEQFF

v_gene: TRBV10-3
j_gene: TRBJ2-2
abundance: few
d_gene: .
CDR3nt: TGTGCCATCAAGGGGACTTTGGACACCGGGGAGCTGTTTTTT
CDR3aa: CAIKGTLDTGELFF

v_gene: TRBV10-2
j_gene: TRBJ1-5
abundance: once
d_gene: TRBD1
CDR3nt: TGCGCCAGCGGAAAGGGACAGTATAGCAATCAGCCCCAGCATTTT
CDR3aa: CASGKGQYSNQPQHF

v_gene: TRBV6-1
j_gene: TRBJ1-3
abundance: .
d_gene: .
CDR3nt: TGTGCCAGCAGTGAAACAGGGAAAGGAAACACCATATATTTT
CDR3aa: CASSETGKGNTIYF

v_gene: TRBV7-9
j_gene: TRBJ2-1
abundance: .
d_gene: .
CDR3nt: TGTGCCAGCAGCCACGGCGGGCCGATCAATGAGCAGTTCTTC
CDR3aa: CASSHGGPINEQFF